Sequencing of this T cell receptor beta chain was carried out in a study of T cell repertoires in ileal Crohn's disease. Background on the study: About half of patients got postoperative therapy: roughly 12 thiopurines, around 20 anti-TNF.

Clones were sequenced by immunoSEQ multiplex PCR, and TCRdb holds only the in-frame ones, with some missing. Of about 5,400 clones in the sample, roughly four fifths were seen once. This CDR3 contains 13 residues. Per the germline V gene, CDR1 is SGHDN and CDR2 is FVKESK. V gave up 6 bases and J gave up 1 base, with 9 bases separating them. This sequence joins TRBV14 and TRBJ1-1, with D possibly TRBD1 on 5 matching bases. Source material: ileal tissue. The receptor comes from an adult with Crohn's disease. The CDR3 region has the DNA TGTGCCAGCAGTCGACAGACGAACACTGAAGCTTTCTTT. Protein sequence: CASSRQTNTEAFF.